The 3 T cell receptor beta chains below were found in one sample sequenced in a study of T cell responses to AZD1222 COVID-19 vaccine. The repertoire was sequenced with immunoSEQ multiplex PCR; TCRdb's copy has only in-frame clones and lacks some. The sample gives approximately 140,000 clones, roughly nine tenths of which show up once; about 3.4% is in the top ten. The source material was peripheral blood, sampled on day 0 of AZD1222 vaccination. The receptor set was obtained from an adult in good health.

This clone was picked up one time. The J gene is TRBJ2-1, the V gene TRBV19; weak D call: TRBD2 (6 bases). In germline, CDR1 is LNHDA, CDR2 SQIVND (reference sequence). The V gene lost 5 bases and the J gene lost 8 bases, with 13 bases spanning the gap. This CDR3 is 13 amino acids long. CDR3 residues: CASSPGVNDEQFF. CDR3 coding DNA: TGTGCCAGTAGTCCGGGAGTAAACGATGAGCAGTTCTTC.

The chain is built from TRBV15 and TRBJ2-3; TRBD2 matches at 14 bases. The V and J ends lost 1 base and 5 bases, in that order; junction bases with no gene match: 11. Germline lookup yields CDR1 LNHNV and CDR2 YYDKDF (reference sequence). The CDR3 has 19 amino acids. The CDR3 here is CATSRGRTSGGPLLDTQYF. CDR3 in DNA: TGTGCCACCAGCAGAGGTCGGACTAGCGGGGGGCCATTGTTAGATACGCAGTATTTT.

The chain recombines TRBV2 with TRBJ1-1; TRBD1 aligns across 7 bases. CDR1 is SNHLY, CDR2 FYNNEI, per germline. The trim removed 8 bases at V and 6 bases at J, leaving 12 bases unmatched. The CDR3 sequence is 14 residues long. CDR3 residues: CASPRKTGAPEAFF. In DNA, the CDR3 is TGTGCCAGCCCTAGAAAAACAGGGGCCCCTGAAGCTTTCTTT.